Reported below is one TCR beta chain. The clone's antigen remains unknown. No base quality values were provided; no much bigger clone lies one nucleotide off. Counted from cysteine to phenylalanine, this CDR3 has 16 amino acids. Only the CDR3 DNA stays, 48 bases, in frame from base 1. The germline V gene encodes CDR1 SNHLY and CDR2 FYNNEI. Compared with germline, V lacks 5 bases and J lacks 5 bases; bases without a gene match: 13. This entry belongs to a study of PD-L1 blockade in urothelial cancer (dated by TCRdb to about 2017). In the study overall: Therapy was started in about 2014 for all patients, and atezolizumab 1,200 mg was administered intravenously every 3 weeks. Blood samples were analyzed at two time points: 3 weeks after treatment start (second dose) and 6 weeks after treatment start. About nine tenths of the roughly 29 patients were males with bladder-origin urothelial cancer, and about 65% of the roughly 30 reported a prior smoking history. Somatic, immune and clinical correlates of response to PD-L1 blockade with atezolizumab in urothelial cancer were the focus of an exploratory multi-omic analysis. Progression-free survival longer than 6 months counted as durable clinical benefit, and TCR features were additionally tested against both progression-free and overall survival. In the same patients, pretreatment tumors underwent whole exome sequencing and RNA sequencing in addition to TCR sequencing. An ECOG performance status of 0 or 1 was recorded for the patients, and 0 to 3 prior chemotherapy regimens had been received by the patients. TCR sequencing covered pretreatment tumor samples and matched, serially collected peripheral blood taken before and after atezolizumab treatment. Blood samples gave a median of about 130,000 T cells and some 83,000 unique TCRs, with a median clonality of roughly 0.08. Some 30 patients had pretreatment blood TCR-seq, roughly 25 had at least one posttreatment blood collection, and roughly 25 had tumor TCR-seq. About 10 patients achieved durable clinical benefit and about 19 did not. General findings and caveats noted by the study authors: Small sample size (n ≈ 30) and many exploratory analyses mean the results are intended to be hypothesis-generating. Improved progression-free and overall survival was associated with having pretreatment peripheral blood TCR clonality below the median. Greater expansion of tumor-associated TCR clones in peripheral blood 3 weeks after the start of treatment was observed in patients with durable benefit (n of about 20, p = 0.022).

A total of 29 patients with locally advanced or metastatic urothelial carcinoma, treated at Memorial Sloan Kettering on a trial protocol, made up the cohort. Peripheral blood mononuclear cells were collected pretreatment and during treatment, at between 1 and 8 total time points per patient. The Qiagen DNeasy Blood extraction kit was used to purify genomic DNA from total PBMCs and tumor samples. PBMCs were collected pretreatment and during treatment, and were isolated and stored as previously described. Synthetic TCR analog templates were spiked into each PCR to estimate absolute template abundance from read counts. Using the immunoSEQ assay, TCRbeta CDR3 regions were amplified from genomic DNA with bias-controlled V and J gene primers. Sequencing of rearranged TCRbeta segments was performed at approximately 20X coverage. Under the source paper's analysis protocol: Sequencing errors were corrected by clustering and CDR3s were annotated against IMGT to assign V, D and J genes. Out-of-frame and stop-codon sequences were excluded, and only productive TCRbeta rearrangements were used in downstream analyses. To compute clonality, Shannon entropy was normalized by the log of the number of unique productive sequences and then subtracted from one. Fisher's exact test with Benjamini-Hochberg correction, at a threshold of adjusted p below 0.01, was used to find clones that differed between time points or between blood and tumor. What TCRdb holds here is the immuneACCESS table cut down to in-frame rearrangements. Part of the clones is not present; checked against another copy, under half of the missing clones reflect an unresolved V gene, and the others are unexplained. Clone size and the V and J calls come from that table; the DNA yielded D and trimming. This sample is represented by more than 80,000 clones; roughly 80% of them were singletons. Together, the top ten hold around a tenth of the sample.

Material: PBMCs, obtained around atezolizumab (anti-PD-L1) treatment. The chain employs TRBV2 and TRBJ2-3, with 7 bases in between that match TRBD2. This TCR came from a man aged 65 to 85 with urothelial cancer. The bases are TGTGCCAGCAGTCCAAACGGGGGAGGGCCGTTAGATACGCAGTATTTT. Its product reads: CASSPNGGGPLDTQYF. Supplemented by the reference TRBV2 and TRBJ2-3 proteins around the CDR3, the complete variable domain is EPEVTQTPSHQVTQMGQEVILRCVPISNHLYFYWYRQILGQKVEFLVSFYNNEISEKSEIFDDQFSVERPDGSNFTLKIRSTKLEDSAMYFCASSPNGGGPLDTQYFGPGTRLTVL.